A selection of T cell receptor beta chains follows, all from one sample in a study of cytomegalovirus exposure and HLA in healthy donors. Here immunoSEQ multiplex PCR was the method, and the copy in TCRdb shows in-frame clones only, minus some. This table holds some 130,000 clones, 70% to 80% found once. Sequenced sample: PBMCs. These receptors were taken from a woman in her 50s in good health and CMV-seronegative. CDR3s include the opening cysteine and the closing phenylalanine or tryptophan. Fields, in order: D gene, V gene, J gene, clone size, CDR3 DNA, CDR3 protein. A D gene is named only where the DNA matches it firmly. The size field is filled for only some rows; it gives once, few, many or a size class.

d_call: -; v_call: TRBV5-1; j_call: TRBJ2-3; clone_size: -; cdr3_nt: TGCGCCAGCAGCTTGTACACGGTTTGGACTAGCACAGATACGCAGTATTTT; cdr3_aa: CASSLYTVWTSTDTQYF
d_call: -; v_call: TRBV11-3; j_call: TRBJ1-1; clone_size: few; cdr3_nt: TGTGCCAGCAGCTTCGGGGGGCCGGCGAACACTGAAGCTTTCTTT; cdr3_aa: CASSFGGPANTEAFF
d_call: TRBD2; v_call: TRBV15; j_call: TRBJ2-2; clone_size: -; cdr3_nt: TGTGCCACCAGCGGACCCCCGACTAGCGGGTTTAAGACCGGGGAGCTGTTTTTT; cdr3_aa: CATSGPPTSGFKTGELFF
d_call: -; v_call: TRBV2; j_call: TRBJ1-4; clone_size: -; cdr3_nt: TGTGCCAGCACCTACACGGGGTACACTAATGAAAAACTGTTTTTT; cdr3_aa: CASTYTGYTNEKLFF
d_call: -; v_call: TRBV7-9; j_call: TRBJ1-5; clone_size: few; cdr3_nt: TGTGCCAGCAGCTTGACAGCTCATAATAGCAATCAGCCCCAGCATTTT; cdr3_aa: CASSLTAHNSNQPQHF
d_call: TRBD2; v_call: TRBV5-1; j_call: TRBJ2-3; clone_size: -; cdr3_nt: TGCGCCAGCAGCCGGACTAGCGCAGATACGCAGTATTTT; cdr3_aa: CASSRTSADTQYF
d_call: -; v_call: TRBV15; j_call: TRBJ1-2; clone_size: -; cdr3_nt: TGTGCCACCAGCAGAGATAGAGAGGGAGGGAGTGGCTACACCTTC; cdr3_aa: CATSRDREGGSGYTF
d_call: TRBD1; v_call: TRBV27; j_call: TRBJ2-5; clone_size: -; cdr3_nt: TGTGCCAGCAGTTTACGCGGGACAGGAAGAAAGCAAGAGACCCAGTACTTC; cdr3_aa: CASSLRGTGRKQETQYF
d_call: -; v_call: TRBV6-1; j_call: TRBJ2-5; clone_size: -; cdr3_nt: TGTGCCAGCAGCGCCCCGGGGGGCAGAGAGACCCAGTACTTC; cdr3_aa: CASSAPGGRETQYF
d_call: TRBD1; v_call: TRBV7-8; j_call: TRBJ1-5; clone_size: few; cdr3_nt: TGTGCCAGCAGCCGAGACAGGGGTATCAATCAGCCCCAGCATTTT; cdr3_aa: CASSRDRGINQPQHF
d_call: -; v_call: TRBV9; j_call: TRBJ1-3; clone_size: -; cdr3_nt: TGTGCCAGCACCCCAAGTGGCGGGCTACCCGGAAACACCATATATTTT; cdr3_aa: CASTPSGGLPGNTIYF
d_call: -; v_call: TRBV6-6; j_call: TRBJ1-1; clone_size: -; cdr3_nt: TGTGCCAGCAGCTCATCGCTACCCGAAGCTTTCTTT; cdr3_aa: CASSSSLPEAFF
d_call: TRBD2; v_call: TRBV7-6; j_call: TRBJ2-5; clone_size: -; cdr3_nt: TGTGCCAGCAGCTTAGTTGGGACTAGCGGGAGAGATGAGCAGTACTTC; cdr3_aa: CASSLVGTSGRDEQYF
d_call: TRBD1; v_call: TRBV7-2; j_call: TRBJ1-3; clone_size: -; cdr3_nt: TGTGCCAGCAGCTTTACGACAGGGATTGATAGAAACACCATATATTTT; cdr3_aa: CASSFTTGIDRNTIYF
d_call: TRBD1; v_call: TRBV5-1; j_call: TRBJ1-3; clone_size: -; cdr3_nt: TGCGCCAGCAGCGCCGGACAGGTGACCTCTGGAAACACCATATATTTT; cdr3_aa: CASSAGQVTSGNTIYF
d_call: TRBD1; v_call: TRBV5-1; j_call: TRBJ1-1; clone_size: -; cdr3_nt: TGCGCCAGCAGCTGGAAGGACAGGGGAGCTGAAGCTTTCTTT; cdr3_aa: CASSWKDRGAEAFF
d_call: -; v_call: TRBV5-1; j_call: TRBJ1-1; clone_size: -; cdr3_nt: TGCGCCAGCAGCCCCGGGGAAAAGAACACTGAAGCTTTCTTT; cdr3_aa: CASSPGEKNTEAFF
d_call: TRBD1; v_call: TRBV7-9; j_call: TRBJ1-4; clone_size: once; cdr3_nt: TGTGCCAGCAGCTCAGGGGACAGGGTGTCGGGGAATGAAAAACTGTTTTTT; cdr3_aa: CASSSGDRVSGNEKLFF
d_call: TRBD1; v_call: TRBV5-1; j_call: TRBJ2-1; clone_size: -; cdr3_nt: TGCGCCAGCAGCCGGGGACAGGGTAACAATGAGCAGTTCTTC; cdr3_aa: CASSRGQGNNEQFF
d_call: -; v_call: TRBV5-1; j_call: TRBJ2-7; clone_size: -; cdr3_nt: TGCGCCAGCAGCTTGGGACCGGGTAGCTCCTACGAGCAGTACTTC; cdr3_aa: CASSLGPGSSYEQYF
d_call: TRBD1; v_call: TRBV4-1; j_call: TRBJ1-1; clone_size: few; cdr3_nt: TGCGCCAGCAGCCAAGACCCGACAGGGAGCACTGAAGCTTTCTTT; cdr3_aa: CASSQDPTGSTEAFF
d_call: -; v_call: TRBV5-1; j_call: TRBJ2-2; clone_size: -; cdr3_nt: TGCGCCAGCAGCTTGGTATCCACCGGGGAGCTGTTTTTT; cdr3_aa: CASSLVSTGELFF
d_call: -; v_call: TRBV6-1; j_call: TRBJ1-3; clone_size: -; cdr3_nt: TGTGCCAGCAGTGAATGGTGGAGCTCTGGAAACACCATATATTTT; cdr3_aa: CASSEWWSSGNTIYF
d_call: -; v_call: TRBV29-1; j_call: TRBJ1-2; clone_size: -; cdr3_nt: TGCAGCGCCCAGGGGAGGGACAACTATGGCTACCCCTTC; cdr3_aa: CSAQGRDNYGYPF
d_call: -; v_call: TRBV6-5; j_call: TRBJ2-7; clone_size: -; cdr3_nt: TGTGCCAGCAGGGACTCGGGGTTCGGGCTTAGCGAGCAGTACTTC; cdr3_aa: CASRDSGFGLSEQYF
d_call: -; v_call: TRBV7-8; j_call: TRBJ1-5; clone_size: -; cdr3_nt: TGTGCCAGCAGCCCCCCAACGGGGGAATTGAAGGGCAATCAGCCCCAGCATTTT; cdr3_aa: CASSPPTGELKGNQPQHF